One sample yielded the 6 T cell receptor beta chains listed below, sequenced in a study of cytotoxic CD8 clonotypes in ibrutinib-treated CLL. The data were produced by immunoSEQ multiplex PCR, yet TCRdb's version contains in-frame clones alone and is incomplete. Of about 29,000 clones in the sample, about 80% are singletons; the top ten hold about half. Source: PBMCs, taken after 36 months of ibrutinib treatment. These receptors were obtained from a human donor with chronic lymphocytic leukemia.

The chain combines TRBV27 with TRBJ1-1, with D tentatively TRBD1 (5 bases). The CDR3 extends over 12 amino acids. The V gene lost 6 bases and the J gene lost 2 bases, with 7 bases spanning the gap. Germline V gives CDR1 MNHEY, CDR2 SMNVEV (reference sequence). The CDR3 loop reads CASSGTNTEAFF. CDR3 DNA: TGTGCCAGCAGCGGGACCAACACTGAAGCTTTCTTT.

V and J are TRBV9 and TRBJ2-7; D might be TRBD1 or TRBD2, each matching 5 bases. V lost 4 bases to trimming and J lost 5 bases, with 16 bases between them. This CDR3 has 14 residues. Germline loops: CDR1 SGDLS, CDR2 YYNGEE. The CDR3 DNA follows: TGTGCCAGCAGCCCGTTCGGGACGCACAACGAGCAGTACTTC. Translation gives CASSPFGTHNEQYF.

This clone is a singleton in its sample. The chain links TRBV21-1 to TRBJ2-3; the tabulated D call, TRBD1, remains unverified against the DNA. TRBV21-1 represents a pseudogene. This CDR3 is 17 amino acids long. In DNA, the CDR3 is TGTGCCAGCAGCAAAGAGTGGCAGAAGGGGGTCACAGATACGCAGTATTTT. Encoded protein: CASSKEWQKGVTDTQYF.

The chain employs TRBV11-1 and TRBJ2-5, with D possibly being TRBD1 or TRBD2 (5 bases each). The V end lost 1 base, the J end lost 2 bases, and 8 bases lay between the germline ends. The CDR3 has 14 residues. Germline CDR1 and CDR2: SGHAT and FQDESV (reference sequence). As DNA, the CDR3 is TGTGCCAGCAGCTTAGGAGGGGTTCAAGAGACCCAGTACTTC. Translating gives CASSLGGVQETQYF.

The chain recombines TRBV6-5 with TRBJ2-2; D not certain. The V and J ends lost 3 bases and 4 bases respectively, with 12 bases between them. In germline, CDR1 is MNHEY, CDR2 SVGAGI. This CDR3 comprises 15 residues. Here the CDR3 reads CASSYGVYLTGELFF. CDR3 coding DNA: TGTGCCAGCAGTTATGGGGTCTACCTCACCGGGGAGCTGTTTTTT.

The rearrangement joins TRBV5-1 to TRBJ2-1; D is possibly TRBD1 (6 bases). Trimming pared 2 bases from V and 7 bases from J, leaving 10 bases between. The V gene's germline CDR1 is SGHRS and CDR2 YFSETQ. The CDR3 has 13 amino acids. CDR3 DNA: TGCGCCAGCAGCTTTAACCAGGGGAATGAGCAGTTCTTC. Translation: CASSFNQGNEQFF.